The rows below give T cell receptor beta chains drawn from one sample of a study of blood T cell repertoires in COVID-19. Clones were sequenced by immunoSEQ multiplex PCR, and TCRdb holds only the in-frame ones, with some missing. The repertoire holds over 250,000 clones, with about 90% as singletons. Sample: PBMCs or T cells enriched from blood (not recorded which). The receptors stem from a woman aged 55 to 70 who had recovered from COVID-19. The CDR3 runs from the conserved cysteine through the conserved F or W. Each record gives: CDR3 DNA, CDR3 protein, clone size, J gene, D gene, V gene. A D gene is named only where the DNA matches it firmly. Clone size, where shown, is once, few, many, or a class for clones that have expanded.

TGTGCCAGCAGCTTAGGTATCGGGAGTAGCACAGATACGCAGTATTTT,CASSLGIGSSTDTQYF,NA,TRBJ2-3,NA,TRBV7-3
TGTGCCAGCTCATCTTGGACAGGGGAGGTCGGCTACACCTTC,CASSSWTGEVGYTF,NA,TRBJ1-2,TRBD1,TRBV18
TGTGCCAGCCACAGTATCGGGGTTAGTGAGACCCAGTACTTC,CASHSIGVSETQYF,NA,TRBJ2-5,NA,TRBV6-5
TGTGCCAGCAGCCAAGACACAGGGGGCGCATTTGGCTATGGCTACACCTTC,CASSQDTGGAFGYGYTF,NA,TRBJ1-2,TRBD1,TRBV3-1/TRBV3-2
TGTGCCAGCAGGCCCAGCGGCACCTACGAGCAGTACTTC,CASRPSGTYEQYF,NA,TRBJ2-7,NA,TRBV27
TGTGCCAGCAGGGGGGGGACAGGGAGGTACGAGCAGTACTTC,CASRGGTGRYEQYF,many,TRBJ2-7,TRBD1,TRBV6-5
TGTGCCAGCAGTTTTAACGGGGACTTAGGTAGAAACACCATATATTTT,CASSFNGDLGRNTIYF,few,TRBJ1-3,NA,TRBV6-5
TGTGCCAGCAGCGTATTTTCTACAGGCGCTCCCGTTTATGGCTACACCTTC,CASSVFSTGAPVYGYTF,NA,TRBJ1-2,NA,TRBV9
TGCGCCAGCAGTGAGTCGGGGAGGGATCGTGGCTACACCTTC,CASSESGRDRGYTF,NA,TRBJ1-2,NA,TRBV10-1
TGCGCCAGCAGCCCCCTCCCCGGACAGAGACTCCGCTCTGGAAACACCATATATTTT,CASSPLPGQRLRSGNTIYF,NA,TRBJ1-3,NA,TRBV4-1
TGTGCCAGCAGCCCGGGACAGAACTATGGCTACACCTTC,CASSPGQNYGYTF,NA,TRBJ1-2,TRBD1,TRBV5-6
TGTGCCAGCCGGACTAGCGGGACTAACACCGGGGAGCTGTTTTTT,CASRTSGTNTGELFF,NA,TRBJ2-2,TRBD2,TRBV3-1/TRBV3-2
TGTGCCAGCAGCTTACCCGGATCCGGGTGGATAGAGACCCAGTACTTC,CASSLPGSGWIETQYF,NA,TRBJ2-5,NA,TRBV7-9
TGTGCCAGCAACGGAGGAGGGACCACCGCACAGCCCCAGCATTTT,CASNGGGTTAQPQHF,NA,TRBJ1-5,NA,TRBV28
TGTGCCACTGCGAGGGACACAACGACTTTAGCCAAAAACATTCAGTACTTC,CATARDTTTLAKNIQYF,NA,TRBJ2-4,NA,TRBV27
TGCGCCAGCAGTCCACAGACGGCAAACACCGGGGAGCTGTTTTTT,CASSPQTANTGELFF,NA,TRBJ2-2,NA,TRBV5-1
TGTGCCAGCAGCTCAGCCGGGACAGGGAACTATGGCTACACCTTC,CASSSAGTGNYGYTF,NA,TRBJ1-2,TRBD1,TRBV5-4
TGTGCCTGGAGTCATCCCGGGACAGGGGGCTACGAGCAGTACTTC,CAWSHPGTGGYEQYF,NA,TRBJ2-7,TRBD1,TRBV30
TGTGCCAGCAGCCAAGCGACATCACCCCTCCACTTT,CASSQATSPLHF,NA,TRBJ1-6,NA,TRBV3-1/TRBV3-2
TGTGCCAGCAGCTTATGGTTTGGGACAGACACAGATACGCAGTATTTT,CASSLWFGTDTDTQYF,NA,TRBJ2-3,TRBD1,TRBV11-2
TGTGCCATCAGTGAGGGCGATACAGGGGGCGCGAATGGCTACACCTTC,CAISEGDTGGANGYTF,once,TRBJ1-2,TRBD1,TRBV10-3
TGTGCCAGCAGTGAACTAGCGGGAGGGCGAGACATTCAGTACTTC,CASSELAGGRDIQYF,NA,TRBJ2-4,TRBD2,TRBV6-1
TGCGCCAGCAGCACCAACCCGGGTAGCGGGGTACACGAGCAGTACTTC,CASSTNPGSGVHEQYF,NA,TRBJ2-7,TRBD2,TRBV5-1
TGTGCCAGCAGCTTAGGTGTAGCGGGGGAGCAGTACTTC,CASSLGVAGEQYF,NA,TRBJ2-7,TRBD2,TRBV7-3
TGTGCCAGCAGCCAAACGGACATAAACTATGGCTACACCTTC,CASSQTDINYGYTF,NA,TRBJ1-2,NA,TRBV3-1/TRBV3-2
TGTGCCAGCAGCCCGGACAGAGCCTCCAACTATGGCTACACCTTC,CASSPDRASNYGYTF,NA,TRBJ1-2,NA,TRBV7-9
TGTGCCAGCAGTGATACAGAAAACCACTATGGCTACACCTTC,CASSDTENHYGYTF,NA,TRBJ1-2,NA,TRBV2
TGTGCCAGCAGCGTAGGGGGGCTAGCGGGACAAGAGACCCAGTACTTC,CASSVGGLAGQETQYF,NA,TRBJ2-5,TRBD2,TRBV9
TGTGCCAGCACACAGGGGTGGAATTCACCCCTCCACTTT,CASTQGWNSPLHF,NA,TRBJ1-6,TRBD1,TRBV5-4
TGCGCCAGCAGTCCCAGGGGGCTGAGCACCGGGGAGCTGTTTTTT,CASSPRGLSTGELFF,NA,TRBJ2-2,TRBD1,TRBV5-1
TGTGCCAGCGGAACGGGTCGCCACAATGAGCAGTTCTTC,CASGTGRHNEQFF,NA,TRBJ2-1,NA,TRBV11-2
TGTGCCAGCAGCCATTCTCCCTTACTAGCGGGAGACTCAAATGAGCAGTTCTTC,CASSHSPLLAGDSNEQFF,NA,TRBJ2-1,TRBD2,TRBV3-1/TRBV3-2
TGTGCCATCAGTGAGGCTAGCGGGGGGGCCTGGGATACGCAGTATTTT,CAISEASGGAWDTQYF,NA,TRBJ2-3,TRBD2,TRBV10-3
TGTGCCAGCAGCAACAAAGGGCGGGGCCAGGATGGCTACACCTTC,CASSNKGRGQDGYTF,NA,TRBJ1-2,NA,TRBV21-1
TGTGCCACCGGAGGGACGGTCGCCGGGGAGCTGTTTTTT,CATGGTVAGELFF,NA,TRBJ2-2,NA,TRBV28
TGTGCCAGCAGCGTAACCCCTCTAGCTGAGAATGAGCAGTTCTTC,CASSVTPLAENEQFF,few,TRBJ2-1,NA,TRBV9
TGTGCCAGTAATTGGACAGGGGGCGATAGAATGGACACTGAAGCTTTCTTT,CASNWTGGDRMDTEAFF,once,TRBJ1-1,TRBD1,TRBV19
TGTGCCAGCAGTTCAAGCACGGGAGTAAACGAGCAGTACTTC,CASSSSTGVNEQYF,NA,TRBJ2-7,NA,TRBV28
TGTGCCAGCAGCTTGGGGACTAGCGGATACACAGATACGCAGTATTTT,CASSLGTSGYTDTQYF,NA,TRBJ2-3,TRBD2,TRBV5-5
TGTGCCAGCAGCTTAGATTCTCGCTCCTACGAGCAGTACTTC,CASSLDSRSYEQYF,NA,TRBJ2-7,NA,TRBV7-2
TGTGCCAGCAGCTTAAAGTCTAGGACAGGGAATGAGCAGTTCTTC,CASSLKSRTGNEQFF,NA,TRBJ2-1,TRBD1,TRBV7-9
TGTGCCTGGAAGTGGTCTAGCGGAGATACGCAGTATTTT,CAWKWSSGDTQYF,NA,TRBJ2-3,TRBD2,TRBV30